This is a list of T cell receptor beta chains from one sample in a study of regulatory T cells in long-lasting Graves disease. TCRdb re-analysed the multiplex PCR reads in MiXCR, keeping a single row per CDR3 protein. This table has about 660,000 distinct CDR3 sequences, approximately 31% appearing once. The material was peripheral blood mononuclear cells (PBMCs), obtained when the disease was refractory, from a patient treated with antithyroid drugs. The receptors stem from a female donor with Graves disease. The CDR3 runs from the conserved cysteine through the conserved F or W. Each record gives: D gene, clone size, V gene, J gene, CDR3 protein, CDR3 DNA. D genes are given only for firm matches. Expanded clones get a size class; other rows say once, few or many, or leave the size out.

D: NA; size: many; V: TRBV7-9; J: TRBJ1-2; CDR3: CASRGGMSNYGYTF; DNA: TGTGCCAGCAGAGGGGGAATGTCTAACTATGGCTACACCTTC
D: NA; size: NA; V: TRBV10-2; J: TRBJ1-4; CDR3: CASSQGWANEKLFF; DNA: TGCGCCAGCAGCCAGGGATGGGCTAATGAAAAACTGTTTTTT
D: NA; size: few; V: TRBV7-2; J: TRBJ2-2; CDR3: CASSPPGAEITGELFF; DNA: TGTGCCAGCAGCCCACCTGGAGCGGAAATCACCGGGGAGCTGTTTTTT
D: NA; size: NA; V: TRBV12-3/TRBV12-4; J: TRBJ2-3; CDR3: CASTLAGDRTDTQYF; DNA: TGTGCCAGCACCCTTGCCGGTGACCGCACAGATACGCAGTATTTT
D: TRBD1; size: few; V: TRBV27; J: TRBJ1-6; CDR3: CASRKKTGTVNSPLHF; DNA: TGTGCCAGCAGAAAAAAAACCGGGACAGTTAATTCACCCCTCCACTTT
D: TRBD1; size: NA; V: TRBV5-1; J: TRBJ1-6; CDR3: CASSLGDWGQTNPPLHF; DNA: TGCGCCAGCAGCTTGGGTGATTGGGGACAGACGAATCCACCCCTCCACTTT
D: NA; size: NA; V: TRBV4-2; J: TRBJ1-5; CDR3: CASSQANTGNQPQHF; DNA: TGTGCCAGCAGCCAAGCCAACACAGGGAATCAGCCCCAGCATTTT
D: NA; size: NA; V: TRBV6-2/TRBV6-3; J: TRBJ1-5; CDR3: CASSYSGWRQLNQPQHF; DNA: TGTGCCAGCAGTTACTCCGGTTGGCGTCAGCTAAATCAGCCCCAGCATTTT
D: NA; size: few; V: TRBV6-2/TRBV6-3; J: TRBJ1-5; CDR3: CASRWTVSNQPQHF; DNA: TGTGCCAGCAGGTGGACAGTTAGCAATCAGCCCCAGCATTTT
D: TRBD2; size: few; V: TRBV13; J: TRBJ2-1; CDR3: CASSVLADLYNEQFF; DNA: TGTGCCAGCAGCGTACTAGCGGACCTCTACAATGAGCAGTTCTTC
D: NA; size: many; V: TRBV2; J: TRBJ1-2; CDR3: CASSDDSSADYTF; DNA: TGTGCCAGCAGTGACGACAGCAGCGCGGACTACACCTTC
D: TRBD2; size: NA; V: TRBV10-2; J: TRBJ2-5; CDR3: CASSDPAGARETQYF; DNA: TGCGCCAGCAGTGATCCAGCGGGAGCAAGGGAGACCCAGTACTTC
D: NA; size: NA; V: TRBV11-1; J: TRBJ2-1; CDR3: CASSSRPAGDEQFF; DNA: TGTGCCAGCAGCTCCCGACCAGCGGGCGATGAGCAGTTCTTC
D: TRBD2; size: few; V: TRBV7-2; J: TRBJ2-4; CDR3: CAPYFVAGVGPIQYF; DNA: TGTGCCCCCTACTTTGTAGCGGGAGTCGGCCCCATTCAGTACTTC
D: NA; size: few; V: TRBV3-1; J: TRBJ1-2; CDR3: CASSHGHPFYGYTF; DNA: TGTGCCAGCAGCCACGGACACCCATTCTATGGCTACACCTTC
D: NA; size: few; V: TRBV6-2/TRBV6-3; J: TRBJ1-5; CDR3: CASSYLGGNQPQHF; DNA: TGTGCCAGCAGTTACTTGGGGGGTAATCAGCCCCAGCATTTT
D: NA; size: NA; V: TRBV3-1; J: TRBJ2-7; CDR3: CASSASGTPSLGQYF; DNA: TGTGCCAGCAGCGCTTCCGGGACACCCTCCTTGGGGCAGTACTTC
D: NA; size: NA; V: TRBV27; J: TRBJ2-7; CDR3: CASSLSRKTLIYEQYF; DNA: TGTGCCAGCAGTTTAAGCAGGAAAACCCTTATCTACGAGCAGTACTTC
D: NA; size: many; V: TRBV6-1; J: TRBJ1-2; CDR3: CASRRQDYGYTF; DNA: TGTGCCAGCAGACGACAGGACTATGGCTACACCTTC
D: NA; size: NA; V: TRBV6-6; J: TRBJ2-5; CDR3: CASSYSAKGETQYF; DNA: TGTGCCAGCAGTTACTCGGCCAAGGGAGAGACCCAGTACTTC
D: TRBD2; size: NA; V: TRBV30; J: TRBJ2-5; CDR3: CAWSLTSGQETQYF; DNA: TGTGCCTGGAGTTTGACTAGCGGACAAGAGACCCAGTACTTC
D: NA; size: NA; V: TRBV24-1; J: TRBJ1-5; CDR3: CATSQGYGQPQHF; DNA: TGTGCCACCAGTCAGGGGTATGGTCAGCCCCAGCATTTT
D: TRBD1; size: few; V: TRBV20-1; J: TRBJ1-1; CDR3: CSAPGDRDTEAFF; DNA: TGCAGTGCCCCCGGGGACAGGGACACTGAAGCTTTCTTT
D: NA; size: NA; V: TRBV3-1; J: TRBJ1-1; CDR3: CASNKGTFTGNTEAFF; DNA: TGTGCCAGCAACAAAGGGACTTTCACGGGTAACACTGAAGCTTTCTTT
D: NA; size: NA; V: TRBV10-3; J: TRBJ1-4; CDR3: CAIRSGDGGEKLFF; DNA: TGTGCCATCAGGTCTGGGGACGGAGGAGAAAAACTGTTTTTT
D: TRBD1; size: many; V: TRBV28; J: TRBJ1-5; CDR3: CASRVPGQGNNQPQHF; DNA: TGTGCCAGCAGGGTTCCGGGACAGGGTAACAATCAGCCCCAGCATTTT
D: TRBD1; size: NA; V: TRBV27; J: TRBJ1-6; CDR3: CASSITWDRGGSPLHF; DNA: TGTGCCAGCAGTATCACTTGGGACAGGGGAGGATCACCCCTCCACTTT
D: NA; size: NA; V: TRBV3-1; J: TRBJ1-4; CDR3: CASSQRRGTNEKLFF; DNA: TGTGCCAGCAGCCAACGCCGCGGAACTAATGAAAAACTGTTTTTT
D: NA; size: NA; V: TRBV5-6; J: TRBJ1-5; CDR3: CASSLNRLPNQPQHF; DNA: TGTGCCAGCAGCTTGAACAGGCTGCCAAATCAGCCCCAGCATTTT
D: NA; size: NA; V: TRBV19; J: TRBJ1-1; CDR3: CASFPWRTANTEAFF; DNA: TGTGCCAGTTTCCCCTGGAGGACAGCGAACACTGAAGCTTTCTTT
D: TRBD2; size: NA; V: TRBV20-1; J: TRBJ2-3; CDR3: CSAREQASGLDTQYF; DNA: TGCAGTGCTAGAGAGCAGGCTAGCGGATTAGATACGCAGTATTTT
D: NA; size: few; V: TRBV2; J: TRBJ2-5; CDR3: CACLQGGEETQYF; DNA: TGTGCCTGCCTACAGGGAGGGGAAGAGACCCAGTACTTC
D: NA; size: NA; V: TRBV7-9; J: TRBJ2-7; CDR3: CAWGEQYF; DNA: TGTGCCTGGGGCGAGCAGTACTTC
D: TRBD1; size: few; V: TRBV6-1; J: TRBJ1-2; CDR3: CASSGLRDRAPGRGYGYTF; DNA: TGTGCCAGCAGTGGGCTCAGGGACAGGGCCCCCGGTCGGGGCTATGGCTACACCTTC
D: TRBD1; size: few; V: TRBV19; J: TRBJ2-7; CDR3: CASLFQDRLTEQYF; DNA: TGTGCGTCACTCTTCCAGGACAGGCTCACCGAGCAGTACTTC
D: NA; size: few; V: TRBV7-3; J: TRBJ1-1; CDR3: CASSLGGLAEAFF; DNA: TGTGCCAGCAGCTTAGGGGGGCTTGCGGAAGCTTTCTTT
D: TRBD2; size: many; V: TRBV6-1; J: TRBJ2-5; CDR3: CASILTPILAGGRETQYF; DNA: TGTGCCAGCATCCTAACCCCCATACTAGCGGGAGGCCGGGAGACCCAGTACTTC
D: NA; size: NA; V: TRBV12-3/TRBV12-4; J: TRBJ2-4; CDR3: CASRLKNIQYF; DNA: TGTGCCAGCAGGCTAAAAAACATTCAGTACTTC
D: NA; size: NA; V: TRBV6-5; J: TRBJ1-1; CDR3: CASSYEFAAAEAFF; DNA: TGTGCCAGCAGTTACGAGTTCGCGGCCGCTGAAGCTTTCTTT
D: NA; size: once; V: TRBV6-1; J: TRBJ2-7; CDR3: CASTERAGEQYF; DNA: TGTGCCAGCACCGAAAGGGCTGGCGAGCAGTACTTC
D: TRBD1; size: few; V: TRBV2; J: TRBJ1-1; CDR3: CASSEEPTGGMNTEAFF; DNA: TGTGCCAGCAGTGAAGAGCCGACAGGGGGCATGAACACTGAAGCTTTCTTT
D: NA; size: NA; V: TRBV19; J: TRBJ1-1; CDR3: CANIPTVGFGTEAFF; DNA: TGTGCCAATATCCCGACAGTGGGGTTTGGCACTGAAGCTTTCTTT
D: TRBD1; size: NA; V: TRBV18; J: TRBJ1-1; CDR3: CASSPKGQENTEAFF; DNA: TGTGCCAGCTCACCCAAGGGACAGGAGAACACTGAAGCTTTCTTT
D: NA; size: few; V: TRBV3-1; J: TRBJ1-1; CDR3: CASRTVRNTEAFF; DNA: TGTGCCAGCAGGACAGTCAGGAACACTGAAGCTTTCTTT